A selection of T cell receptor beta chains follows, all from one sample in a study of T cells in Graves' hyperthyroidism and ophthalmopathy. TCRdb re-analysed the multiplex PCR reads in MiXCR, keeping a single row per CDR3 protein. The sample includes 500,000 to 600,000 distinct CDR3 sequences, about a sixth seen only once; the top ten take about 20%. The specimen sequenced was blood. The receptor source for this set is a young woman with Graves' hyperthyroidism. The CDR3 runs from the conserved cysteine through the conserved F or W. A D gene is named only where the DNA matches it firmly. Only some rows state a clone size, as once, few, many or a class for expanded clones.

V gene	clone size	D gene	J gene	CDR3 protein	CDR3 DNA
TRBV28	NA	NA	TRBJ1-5	CASSFRSSQHF	TGTGCCAGCAGTTTTCGCTCGTCCCAGCATTTT
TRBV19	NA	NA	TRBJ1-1	CASRIQARGAEAFF	TGTGCCAGTAGGATTCAAGCCCGGGGTGCTGAAGCTTTCTTT
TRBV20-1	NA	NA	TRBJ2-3	CSATGDSTDTQYF	TGCAGTGCGACCGGAGATAGCACAGATACGCAGTATTTT
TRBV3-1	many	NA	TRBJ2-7	CASSQVSSYEQYF	TGTGCCAGCAGCCAAGTGAGCTCCTACGAGCAGTACTTC
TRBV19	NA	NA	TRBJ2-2	CASSVRTVGYAGELFF	TGTGCCAGTAGTGTACGGACAGTTGGATACGCCGGGGAGCTGTTTTTT
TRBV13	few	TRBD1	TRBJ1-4	CASSLGTGGTTNEKLFF	TGTGCCAGCAGCTTAGGGACAGGGGGCACAACTAATGAAAAACTGTTTTTT
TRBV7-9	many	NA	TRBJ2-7	CASSPPAGESYEQYF	TGTGCCAGCAGCCCCCCAGCCGGTGAGTCGTACGAGCAGTACTTC
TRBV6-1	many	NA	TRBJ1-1	CASILQGGVGDTEAFF	TGTGCCAGCATCCTTCAAGGGGGTGTCGGAGACACTGAAGCTTTCTTT
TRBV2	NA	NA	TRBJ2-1	CASSRQGGYNEQFF	TGTGCCAGCAGTCGGCAGGGGGGCTACAATGAGCAGTTCTTC
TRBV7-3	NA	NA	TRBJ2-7	CASSFLRSKAEIFYEQYF	TGTGCCAGCAGCTTCCTTCGTTCCAAGGCAGAAATATTCTACGAGCAGTACTTC
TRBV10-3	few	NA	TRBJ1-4	CAISESMGNEKLFF	TGTGCCATCAGTGAGTCAATGGGGAATGAAAAACTGTTTTTT
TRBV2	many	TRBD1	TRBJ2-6	CASGTPRDSSSSGANVLTF	TGTGCCAGCGGCACTCCGAGGGACAGTTCGAGCTCCGGGGCCAACGTCCTGACTTTC
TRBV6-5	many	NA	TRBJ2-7	CASSYSAGSYEQYF	TGTGCCAGCAGTTACTCCGCAGGGTCCTACGAGCAGTACTTC
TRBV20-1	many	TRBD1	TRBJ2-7	CSAGDRGPEQYF	TGCAGTGCCGGGGACAGGGGACCCGAGCAGTACTTC